This T cell receptor beta chain came from a study of OX40 agonist ivuxolimab in advanced cancers. Overall study findings and caveats: Certain nonresponding patients likewise had low normalized T-cell clonal expansion.

Regarding this clone: Its antigen is unidentified.

Using immunoSEQ multiplex PCR, the repertoire was profiled, and TCRdb retains in-frame clones only, with some absent. The sample lists about 46,000 clones; around nine tenths were seen once. On cycle 4 day 1 and cycle 7 day 1, as well as at baseline, blood was sampled. Germline V lookup: CDR1 SGHRS, CDR2 YFSETQ. The CDR3 runs 15 residues. Germline trimming cut 2 bases from V and 3 bases from J; bases unmatched to any gene: 6. The genes are TRBV5-1 and TRBJ2-3, with 7 bases aligning to TRBD2. This TCR derives from an adult with an advanced solid tumor such as melanoma, head and neck, liver or kidney cancer. This specimen consisted of CD4+ or CD8+ T cells sorted from blood, obtained in a trial of the OX40 agonist ivuxolimab. The CDR3 nucleotides read TGCGCCAGCAGCTTTGCTGGGGGAGGGACAGATACGCAGTATTTT. Translating it yields CASSFAGGGTDTQYF.